These 20 T cell receptor beta chains were sequenced from one sample in a study of T cell responses to AZD1222 COVID-19 vaccine. Profiling relied on immunoSEQ multiplex PCR, and the TCRdb table lists in-frame clones only, not all of them. The repertoire has over 50,000 clones, 81% of them found once; the top ten carry around 28%. The sample was peripheral blood, taken 28 days after the second AZD1222 dose. These receptors all come from an adult who received the AZD1222 COVID-19 vaccine.

This rearrangement joins TRBV29-1 to TRBJ2-6; no clear D gene. Germline V lookup: CDR1 SQVTM, CDR2 ANQGSEA. CDR3 size: 13 residues. Trimming took off 6 bases at V and 0 bases at J, with 6 bases between the two ends. CDR3 in amino acids: CSVMSSGANVLTF. The DNA of the CDR3 is TGCAGCGTCATGAGCTCTGGGGCCAACGTCCTGACTTTC.

The V call is TRBV5-1, the J call TRBJ2-7, with 9 bases lining up with TRBD1. Germline CDR1 is SGHRS and CDR2 is YFSETQ. The junction had 10 bases not matched to a gene; V was cut back by 3 bases and J by 6 bases. This CDR3 spans 15 amino acids. CDR3 amino acids: CASSYPGQGTGEQYF. CDR3 coding DNA: TGCGCCAGCAGCTACCCGGGACAGGGAACGGGCGAGCAGTACTTC.

The rearrangement joins TRBV19 to TRBJ2-6; the D gene is possibly TRBD1 (5 bases). The length of the CDR3 is 15 residues. CDR1 LNHDA and CDR2 SQIVND come from the germline V gene (reference sequence). Trimming pared 3 bases from V and 2 bases from J, leaving 8 bases between. The CDR3 sequence: CASSIARAGANVLTF. CDR3 sequence (DNA): TGTGCCAGTAGTATTGCCAGGGCTGGGGCCAACGTCCTGACTTTC.

Only one count was recorded for this clone. The chain couples TRBV7-9 to TRBJ2-1; D perhaps matches TRBD1 (5 bases). The CDR3 is 14 residues long. Trimming took off 5 bases at V and 4 bases at J, with 12 bases between the two ends. Germline CDR1 is SEHNR and CDR2 is FQNEAQ (reference sequence). CDR3 in amino acids: CASSPQGRYNEQFF. CDR3 nucleotide sequence: TGTGCCAGCAGCCCTCAGGGCAGGTACAATGAGCAGTTCTTC.

The CDR3 protein is CASSEAIRGRGSFNEQFF. Written as DNA, the CDR3 is TGTGCCAGCAGTGAAGCGATTCGGGGACGCGGGAGCTTCAATGAGCAGTTCTTC. The J gene is TRBJ2-1, the V gene TRBV6-1; TRBD2 matches 7 bases. The germline V gene has CDR1 MNHNS and CDR2 SASEGT. CDR3 size: 18 residues. The V segment lost 0 bases and the J segment 6 bases; nucleotides outside the gene matches: 14.

This chain uses TRBV6-5 with TRBJ1-2; D call uncertain. Germline lookup yields CDR1 MNHEY and CDR2 SVGAGI. Trimming removed 7 bases at V and 5 bases at J, with 11 bases between. This CDR3 has 12 amino acids. CDR3 nucleotide sequence: TGTGCCAGCATTTCGAGTGGGTATGGCTACACCTTC. Amino acid sequence: CASISSGYGYTF.

This clone appeared a few times. The genes are TRBV19 and TRBJ2-2, with TRBD2 matching over 7 bases. Germline CDR1 LNHDA, CDR2 SQIVND (reference sequence). V gave up 4 bases and J gave up 4 bases; unmatched junction bases: 9. The CDR3 loop spans 16 amino acids. This CDR3 is CASSKRSQRGTGELFF. For the CDR3, the DNA is TGTGCCAGTAGTAAGAGGTCCCAGCGGGGCACCGGGGAGCTGTTTTTT.

This clone occurred a few times. The genes are TRBV28 and TRBJ2-7; 8 bases agree with TRBD1. CDR3 length: 14 amino acids. Trimming removed 1 base from V and 3 bases from J; junction bases left unmatched: 2. Germline V gene sequence: CDR1 MDHEN, CDR2 SYDVKM. DNA for the CDR3: TGTGCCAGCAGTTTATTGGACAGGGACTACGAGCAGTACTTC. This sequence encodes CASSLLDRDYEQYF. The whole variable domain, remainder taken from reference TRBV28 and TRBJ2-7, is DVKVTQSSRYLVKRTGEKVFLECVQDMDHENMFWYRQDPGLGLRLIYFSYDVKMKEKGDIPEGYSVSREKKERFSLILESASTNQTSMYLCASSLLDRDYEQYFGPGTRLTVT.

The chain recombines TRBV7-8 with TRBJ1-6, with D perhaps matching TRBD1 (6 bases). The V end was cut by 1 base, the J end by 4 bases, with 8 bases between. Germline-derived CDR1 and CDR2 are SGHVS and FQNEAQ. The CDR3 is 15 amino acids. CDR3 sequence: CASSLEGHYNSPLHF. The CDR3, as DNA: TGTGCCAGCAGCTTAGAGGGACATTATAATTCACCCCTCCACTTT.

This chain joins TRBV5-1 and TRBJ2-7, with 13 bases aligning to TRBD2. The J segment lost 5 bases and the V segment lost 3 bases, leaving 5 bases of the junction unmatched. Germline assignment: CDR1 SGHRS and CDR2 YFSETQ. There are 15 residues in the CDR3. The CDR3: CASSYQTSGRDEQYF. The CDR3 DNA reads TGCGCCAGCAGCTACCAAACTAGCGGGAGGGACGAGCAGTACTTC.

J is TRBJ2-7 and V is TRBV27, with D perhaps given as TRBD1 or TRBD2 (5 bases each). V gave up 8 bases and J gave up 4 bases, with 15 bases separating them. The CDR3 has 13 amino acids. The germline V gene encodes CDR1 MNHEY and CDR2 SMNVEV (reference sequence). The CDR3 DNA reads as TGTGCCAGCTCCCTACGGGGCAGTTACGAGCAGTACTTC. Encoded protein: CASSLRGSYEQYF.

This chain links TRBV4-1 with TRBJ2-7, with 9 bases aligning to TRBD1. CDR3 size: 16 residues. V shed 1 base and J 2 bases; nucleotides not matched to a gene: 6. Germline CDR1 and CDR2: MGHRA and YSYEKL. The CDR3 spells CASSQGGDRATYEQYF. The CDR3 DNA follows: TGCGCCAGCAGCCAAGGGGGGGACAGGGCGACCTACGAGCAGTACTTC.

This chain joins TRBV7-9 and TRBJ2-7; D not resolved. The CDR3 sequence is 13 residues long. V lost 0 bases, J lost 0 bases, and 3 bases lay in between. The germline V gene encodes CDR1 SEHNR and CDR2 FQNEAQ (reference sequence). The CDR3 nucleotides are TGTGCCAGCAGCTTAGCGAGCTCCTACGAGCAGTACTTC. Amino acid sequence: CASSLASSYEQYF. The variable domain in full, completed from reference TRBV7-9 and TRBJ2-7, reads DTGVSQNPRHKITKRGQNVTFRCDPISEHNRLYWYRQTLGQGPEFLTYFQNEAQLEKSRLLSDRFSAERPKGSFSTLEIQRTEQGDSAMYLCASSLASSYEQYFGPGTRLTVT.

This chain links TRBV7-9 with TRBJ2-7; a weak D match, TRBD1 (6 bases). The germline V gene encodes CDR1 SEHNR and CDR2 FQNEAQ (reference sequence). V shed 5 bases and J shed 5 bases, with 19 bases lying between them. The CDR3 runs 15 residues. The CDR3 protein is CASSPDFRGGDEQYF. DNA for the CDR3: TGTGCCAGCAGCCCAGACTTCAGGGGTGGGGACGAGCAGTACTTC.

The chain links TRBV5-1 to TRBJ1-1; 7 positions agree with TRBD1. Germline loops: CDR1 SGHRS, CDR2 YFSETQ. V trimming: 0 bases; J trimming: 0 bases; junction bases outside the gene matches: 5. This CDR3 has 16 residues. The CDR3 nucleotides are TGCGCCAGCAGCTTGGCGGACAGGTTTGTGAACACTGAAGCTTTCTTT. Encoded protein: CASSLADRFVNTEAFF.

This clone is a singleton in its sample. Written as DNA, the CDR3 is TGTGCCAGCAGCCAAGTCCCGGGGCAGCGCAATCAGCCCCAGCATTTT. It encodes CASSQVPGQRNQPQHF. This chain connects TRBV4-2 to TRBJ1-5; a possible D gene is TRBD1 (5 bases). Germline lookup yields CDR1 LGHNA and CDR2 YNFKEQ. This CDR3 has 16 amino acids. Trimming cost V 1 base and J 2 bases, with 12 bases left between them.

The chain uses TRBV30 and TRBJ2-7; no reliable D call. With 0 bases removed from V and 0 bases from J, the gap between germline ends came to 12 bases. The CDR3 is 15 amino acids. Germline V gene lookup returns CDR1 GTSNPN and CDR2 SVGIG (reference sequence). The CDR3 sequence is CAWSVLGRTSYEQYF. The CDR3, as DNA: TGTGCCTGGAGTGTACTCGGGCGCACCTCCTACGAGCAGTACTTC.

The CDR3 is CASSLGGTGVRNEQFF. The CDR3 nucleotides are TGTGCCAGCAGCTTAGGCGGGACAGGGGTGCGCAATGAGCAGTTCTTC. The chain couples TRBV11-3 to TRBJ2-1; 10 bases line up with TRBD1. The V gene end was trimmed by 1 base and the J gene end by 6 bases; junction bases not matched to a gene: 6. This CDR3 spans 16 amino acids. Germline V gene data show CDR1 as SGHNT and CDR2 as YENEEA.

This clone was seen only once. V usage is TRBV7-8 and J usage is TRBJ2-1; D gene unclear. The CDR3 runs to 17 residues. The germline CDR1 and CDR2 sequences are SGHVS and FQNEAQ. Trimming pared 5 bases from V and 1 base from J, leaving 18 bases between. CDR3 sequence: CASSPPSPLPSYNEQFF. CDR3 DNA sequence: TGTGCCAGCAGCCCCCCCTCCCCGCTACCTTCCTACAATGAGCAGTTCTTC.

This chain joins TRBV5-1 and TRBJ2-1, with 7 nucleotides matching TRBD2. This CDR3 region has 13 residues. The V gene end was trimmed by 1 base and the J gene end by 16 bases; junction bases not matched to a gene: 11. CDR1 is SGHRS, CDR2 YFSETQ, per germline. The CDR3 DNA sequence: TGCGCCAGCAGCTTGAGGGAGGGCCAGTCCGCCTTCTTC. Translating gives CASSLREGQSAFF.